The 28 T cell receptor beta chains given below trace back to one sample, sequenced in a study of T cell repertoires in cytomegalovirus infection. One entry per CDR3 protein, called by TCRdb with MiXCR from the reads. The table lists approximately 910,000 distinct CDR3 sequences, around 30% of them singletons. No antigen has been assigned to these receptors. The starting material was cultured CD8+ T cells from PBMCs, obtained from culture after CMV antigen stimulation. The origin of the receptors is a human donor in good health (CMV status not recorded). Some clones in this sample may be carry-over from other donors' samples.

V is TRBV12-3 or TRBV12-4 and J is TRBJ2-5, with TRBD2 identical over 14 bases. The J segment lost 10 bases and the V segment lost 4 bases, leaving 5 bases of the junction unmatched. The CDR3 is made up of 14 amino acids. The DNA of the CDR3 is TGTGCCAGCAGTTCGACTAGCGGGGGGGCGAGCCAGTACTTC. It yields the protein CASSSTSGGASQYF.

Worth noting for this clonotype: The missing conserved phenylalanine or tryptophan at the end of this CDR3 makes a read error likely. The chain couples TRBV15 to TRBJ1-5, with a weak D call TRBD1 (5 bases). Between the trimmed V and J ends, which lost 3 bases and 3 bases, there was a span of 12 bases. The V gene's germline CDR1 is LNHNV and CDR2 YYDKDF (reference sequence). The CDR3 spans 15 residues. Here the CDR3 DNA reads TGTGCCACCAGCAGCAGGAGGGGTACCAATCAGCCCCAGCATATT. Protein: CATSSRRGTNQPQHI.

In this sample, this clonotype turned up a few times. This chain uses TRBV12-3 or TRBV12-4 with TRBJ1-4; weak D call: TRBD1 (5 bases). Deletions cut 5 bases from V and 12 bases from J, with 16 bases between. This CDR3 has 13 residues. The CDR3 coding sequence is TGTGCCAGCAGTGCGGACCGTACGGGGGAACTGTTTTTT. Its protein product is CASSADRTGELFF.

This clonotype was observed a handful of times. V gene TRBV11-2 combines with J gene TRBJ2-3, with D possibly TRBD2 on 6 matching bases. V shed 3 bases and J shed 5 bases, with 15 bases lying between them. This CDR3 has 15 residues. Germline V gene sequence: CDR1 SGHAT, CDR2 FQNNGV. The CDR3 here is CASSFRDSREDTQYF. CDR3 nucleotide sequence: TGTGCCAGCAGCTTCCGGGACTCTCGGGAAGATACGCAGTATTTT.

Notes on this clonotype: Germline is not matched at one junction end, which may reflect a read error. This chain uses TRBV7-7 with TRBJ2-7; no firm D call. The CDR3 consists of 12 residues. Germline CDR1 SSHAT, CDR2 FNYEAQ (reference sequence). The CDR3 DNA is TGTGCTAGCAGTCAGGACGGCTACGAGCGGTACTTC. Translated, it gives CASSQDGYERYF. Looking up the rest from reference TRBV7-7 and TRBJ2-7 gives the full variable domain: GAGVSQSPRYKVTKRGQDVTLRCDPISSHATLYWYQQALGQGPEFLTYFNYEAQPDKSGLPSDRFSAERPEGSISTLTIQRTEQRDSAMYRCASSQDGYERYFGPGTRLTVT.

The chain has TRBV12-3 or TRBV12-4 and TRBJ2-2; D remains unclear. CDR3 size: 13 residues. V lost 7 bases and J 6 bases, leaving 12 bases between the germline ends. The CDR3, as DNA: TGTGCCAGCACTGTGGTGGGTCCCGGGGAGCTGTTTTTT. This gives the protein CASTVVGPGELFF.

There are a few counts of this clonotype. The rearrangement joins TRBV27 to TRBJ2-7; D gene uncertain. CDR3 length: 14 amino acids. Germline assignment: CDR1 MNHEY and CDR2 SMNVEV (reference sequence). V was cut by 0 bases and J by 1 base, with 7 bases left in between. This chain's CDR3 is CASSLSWGSYEQYF. In nucleotides, the CDR3 is TGTGCCAGCAGTTTATCCTGGGGATCCTACGAGCAGTACTTC.

Here the CDR3 DNA reads TGTGCCGCTCGTGTGTCTAGCGGGTACAATGAGCAGTTCTTC. Translating it yields CAARVSSGYNEQFF. This sequence joins TRBV2 and TRBJ2-1; 8 bases are shared with TRBD2. J lost 4 bases, V lost 11 bases, and 10 bases had no gene match. Germline assignment: CDR1 SNHLY and CDR2 FYNNEI. The CDR3 runs 14 residues.

In this sample, this clonotype turned up a few times. DNA for the CDR3: TGTGCCAGCAGTACCGTAGGAGGGGCCTTCTATGGCTACACCTTC. Translated, it gives CASSTVGGAFYGYTF. The rearrangement uses TRBV28 and TRBJ1-2; maybe TRBD1 (5 bases). CDR3 length: 15 amino acids. V was cut by 5 bases and J by 4 bases, with 17 bases left in between. Looked up from germline, CDR1 is MDHEN and CDR2 is SYDVKM.

This CDR3 is CASSFADRGYGYTF. Here the CDR3 DNA reads TGTGCCAGCAGCTTTGCGGACAGGGGCTATGGCTACACCTTC. The chain has TRBV5-5 and TRBJ1-2, with 9 bases that match TRBD1. Losses at the gene ends were 2 bases for V and 4 bases for J; bases not matched to a gene: 3. Looked up from germline, CDR1 is SGHKS and CDR2 is YYEKEE (reference sequence). The CDR3 covers 14 residues.

This clonotype was seen only once. The gene calls are TRBV29-1 and TRBJ2-1; D is uncertain. V was pared by 1 base and J by 8 bases, with 15 bases between. Germline values: CDR1 SQVTM, CDR2 ANQGSEA. CDR3 size: 14 residues. The CDR3 here is CSVEGQRAVDEQFF. The CDR3 coding sequence is TGCAGCGTTGAAGGCCAAAGGGCCGTGGATGAGCAGTTCTTC.

The CDR3, as DNA: TGCGCCAGCAGCCAAGAAGGAACAGGGGCCTACACAGATACGCAGTATTTT. Amino acids: CASSQEGTGAYTDTQYF. This chain uses TRBV4-1 with TRBJ2-3; 7 bases line up with TRBD1. CDR1 MGHRA and CDR2 YSYEKL come from the germline V gene. Trimming cost V 0 bases and J 2 bases; bases outside gene matches: 8. The CDR3 spans 17 residues.

The rearrangement links TRBV19 to TRBJ2-3; 11 positions agree with TRBD2. J was trimmed by 6 bases and V by 8 bases; bases with no gene match: 4. The CDR3 spans 13 residues. The germline V gene encodes CDR1 LNHDA and CDR2 SQIVND (reference sequence). CDR3: CASCSGGGDTQYF. CDR3 nucleotides: TGTGCCAGTTGTAGCGGGGGGGGTGATACGCAGTATTTT.

The chain has TRBV7-9 and TRBJ2-3; the D gene is possibly TRBD1 (6 bases). The CDR3 is 16 residues long. Germline values: CDR1 SEHNR, CDR2 FQNEAQ (reference sequence). Trimming took off 5 bases at V and 0 bases at J, with 15 bases between the two ends. The CDR3 reads CASSPTGPSSTDTQYF. The CDR3 bases are TGTGCCAGCAGCCCTACAGGGCCCAGCAGCACAGATACGCAGTATTTT.

This rearrangement joins TRBV7-6 to TRBJ2-1, with 7 bases aligning to TRBD1. This CDR3 contains 15 residues. Trimming took 2 bases from V and 9 from J; bases not matched to a gene: 10. CDR1 and CDR2 from the germline V gene are SGHVS and FNYEAQ. This CDR3 is CASSLSGAGTVEQFF. As DNA, the CDR3 is TGTGCCAGCAGCTTATCCGGCGCTGGGACAGTTGAGCAGTTCTTC.

V usage is TRBV7-6 and J usage is TRBJ1-5; D is possibly TRBD1 (5 bases). Trimming shortened V by 5 bases and J by 6 bases, and 14 bases separated the two germline ends. The length of the CDR3 is 14 residues. CDR1 is SGHVS, CDR2 FNYEAQ, per germline. The CDR3, as DNA: TGTGCCAGCAGCCCTAGGGATAGGGGTCAGCCCCAGCATTTT. Translated: CASSPRDRGQPQHF.

This chain links TRBV12-5 with TRBJ2-1; D uncertain. CDR1 and CDR2 from the germline V gene are LGHNT and FRNRAP. Trimming removed 6 bases at V and 6 bases at J, with 15 bases between. The CDR3 has 14 amino acids. The CDR3 region has the DNA TGTGCTAGTGGCCCCGCCGGCGAGGTCAATGAGCAGTTCTTC. This sequence encodes CASGPAGEVNEQFF.

A few counts support this clonotype. The J gene is TRBJ2-2, the V gene TRBV7-9; weak D call: TRBD1 (5 bases). Trimming pared 5 bases from V and 0 bases from J, leaving 10 bases between. The germline gives CDR1 SEHNR, CDR2 FQNEAQ (reference sequence). The CDR3 has 15 amino acids. CDR3 region: CASSHRTSNTGELFF. The DNA of the CDR3 is TGTGCCAGCAGCCACCGGACATCGAACACCGGGGAGCTGTTTTTT.

The gene calls are TRBV19 and TRBJ1-1; D unresolved. The V gene's germline CDR1 is LNHDA and CDR2 SQIVND (reference sequence). The CDR3 totals 11 residues. The V end was cut by 6 bases, the J end by 10 bases, with 12 bases between. This chain's CDR3 is CASSEGLLAFF. CDR3 nucleotide sequence: TGTGCCAGTAGCGAAGGTTTGTTAGCTTTCTTT.

This chain links TRBV29-1 with TRBJ1-1; the D gene is possibly TRBD1 (5 bases). Germline V gene sequence: CDR1 SQVTM, CDR2 ANQGSEA. V was pared by 7 bases and J by 2 bases, with 17 bases between. The CDR3 extends over 14 amino acids. CDR3 DNA: TGCAGCGCCCGGGCGGGGGGGGTCAACACTGAAGCTTTCTTT. Protein product: CSARAGGVNTEAFF.

The V and J genes are TRBV24-1 and TRBJ1-1; tentative D call: TRBD1 (5 bases). The CDR3 extends over 13 amino acids. Looked up from germline, CDR1 is KGHDR and CDR2 is SFDVKD. V lost 4 bases and J 5 bases, leaving 10 bases between the germline ends. The CDR3 coding sequence is TGTGCCACCAGTGAAGGTAGGGGTACTGAAGCTTTCTTT. Translated, it gives CATSEGRGTEAFF.

The gene calls are TRBV6-1 and TRBJ1-2; 7 bases line up with TRBD1. The CDR3 runs 14 residues. V trimming: 6 bases; J trimming: 4 bases; junction bases outside the gene matches: 8. CDR1 and CDR2 (germline): MNHNS, SASEGT. DNA of the CDR3: TGTGCCAGCAGCCCTACAGGGGATCGCTATGGCTACACCTTC. Translated: CASSPTGDRYGYTF.

The genes are TRBV3-1 and TRBJ1-1; D not certain. V lost 3 bases, J lost 6 bases, and 23 bases lay in between. CDR3 size: 17 residues. Germline V lookup: CDR1 LGHDT, CDR2 YNNKEL (reference sequence). The chain's CDR3 is CASSQNPPGRRGAEAFF. DNA for the CDR3: TGTGCCAGCAGCCAGAATCCTCCGGGTCGCCGAGGCGCTGAAGCTTTCTTT.

This chain uses TRBV6-2 or TRBV6-3 with TRBJ2-2; 15 nucleotides agree with TRBD2. The germline CDR1 and CDR2 sequences are MNHEY and SVGEGT. The CDR3 is made up of 15 amino acids. V was pared by 4 bases and J by 6 bases, with 0 bases of the junction left unmatched. CDR3 region: CASSWTSGGAGELFF. CDR3 nucleotide sequence: TGTGCCAGCAGTTGGACTAGCGGGGGGGCCGGGGAGCTGTTTTTT.

This chain joins TRBV6-8 and TRBJ2-7; TRBD1 agrees at 8 bases. Germline assignment: CDR1 MNHGY and CDR2 SAAAGT. V shed 5 bases and J 3 bases; nucleotides not matched to a gene: 12. The CDR3 covers 16 residues. The CDR3 nucleotides are TGTGCCAGCAGTGGGTCAGGGGGCCCTAAAGGCTACGAGCAGTACTTC. Translated: CASSGSGGPKGYEQYF.

V usage is TRBV7-4 and J usage is TRBJ1-1; 9 bases align to TRBD1. Germline V gene lookup returns CDR1 SGHVT and CDR2 SQSDAQ. With V trimmed by 3 bases and J by 2 bases, 4 bases remained unmatched. CDR3 length: 15 residues. CDR3 sequence (DNA): TGTGCCAGCAGCTTCCGGGACAGGGTTAACACTGAAGCTTTCTTT. Its protein product is CASSFRDRVNTEAFF.

The genes are TRBV27 and TRBJ2-1, with D maybe TRBD2 (7 bases). CDR3 length equals 14 residues. V was clipped by 6 bases and J by 4 bases, with 13 bases between them. Germline V gives CDR1 MNHEY, CDR2 SMNVEV (reference sequence). The CDR3 reads CASREGGTYNEQFF. DNA for the CDR3: TGTGCCAGCAGGGAGGGGGGGACGTACAATGAGCAGTTCTTC.

The chain carries TRBV15 and TRBJ1-6; D unclear. CDR3 length equals 15 residues. Per germline, CDR1 LNHNV and CDR2 YYDKDF (reference sequence). V was clipped by 0 bases and J by 7 bases, with 10 bases between them. Here the CDR3 reads CATSRDRATNSPLHF. CDR3 in DNA: TGTGCCACCAGCAGAGACCGGGCCACAAATTCACCCCTCCACTTT.